A single sample gave rise to the 14 T cell receptor beta chains below, sequenced in a study of blood T cell repertoires in COVID-19. This table comes from immunoSEQ multiplex PCR, and its TCRdb copy is limited to in-frame clones, with some not included. Of around 170,000 clones detected, more than 75% appear once; the ten largest clones hold roughly 7%. The sample was PBMCs or T cells enriched from blood (not recorded which). The origin of the receptors is a woman aged 45-65 years who had recovered from COVID-19.

This sequence joins TRBV27 and TRBJ2-5; 11 bases line up with TRBD2. Germline trimming cut 6 bases from V and 5 bases from J; bases unmatched to any gene: 5. The CDR3 has 14 amino acids. Germline-derived CDR1 and CDR2 are MNHEY and SMNVEV (reference sequence). The CDR3, as DNA: TGTGCCAGCAGCCCCAGACTAGCGGGGGAGACCCAGTACTTC. Its translation is CASSPRLAGETQYF.

This rearrangement joins TRBV7-9 to TRBJ2-3; the D gene is possibly TRBD2 (6 bases). Deletions cut 5 bases from V and 3 bases from J, with 15 bases between. This CDR3 is built from 15 residues. Germline values: CDR1 SEHNR, CDR2 FQNEAQ (reference sequence). CDR3 DNA: TGTGCCAGCAGCCCAACGTTCCGGGGGACAGATACGCAGTATTTT. This gives the protein CASSPTFRGTDTQYF.

The chain carries TRBV4-2 and TRBJ2-3; 10 nucleotides match TRBD2. CDR3 length: 18 amino acids. CDR1 and CDR2 from the germline V gene are LGHNA and YNFKEQ. V gave up 1 base and J gave up 0 bases; unmatched junction bases: 7. CDR3 sequence: CASSQGRASGSSTDTQYF. In DNA form, the CDR3 reads TGTGCCAGCAGCCAAGGTCGAGCTAGCGGGAGTAGCACAGATACGCAGTATTTT.

The chain joins TRBV11-2 to TRBJ2-3, with 7 bases identical to TRBD1. V trimming: 5 bases; J trimming: 3 bases; junction bases outside the gene matches: 11. Per the germline V gene, CDR1 is SGHAT and CDR2 is FQNNGV. The CDR3 consists of 16 residues. CDR3 DNA: TGTGCCAGCAGCACCACGATAGGGGGCAGGACAGATACGCAGTATTTT. As protein: CASSTTIGGRTDTQYF.

V and J are TRBV9 and TRBJ2-3; a weak D match, TRBD1 (8 bases). Looked up from germline, CDR1 is SGDLS and CDR2 is YYNGEE. The length of the CDR3 is 17 residues. V was trimmed by 4 bases and J by 2 bases, leaving 20 bases between them. CDR3 nucleotides: TGTGCCAGCAGCTCCCGACAGGGGAGGGGATCCACAGATACGCAGTATTTT. Its protein product is CASSSRQGRGSTDTQYF.

The chain employs TRBV6-1 and TRBJ2-2; maybe TRBD2 (6 bases). This CDR3 has 16 residues. The germline CDR1 and CDR2 sequences are MNHNS and SASEGT. V shed 4 bases and J shed 3 bases, with 15 bases lying between them. The CDR3 loop is CASSGPGTDYTGELFF. The CDR3 nucleotides are TGTGCCAGCAGTGGCCCCGGGACTGACTACACCGGGGAGCTGTTTTTT.

The chain's CDR3 is CASSSSGAPLSNSPLHF. CDR3 coding DNA: TGTGCCAGCAGTAGCTCAGGTGCTCCCCTGTCCAATTCACCCCTCCACTTT. This chain uses TRBV28 with TRBJ1-6; D is uncertain. The CDR3 contains 17 residues. Trimming shortened V by 5 bases and J by 7 bases, and 21 bases separated the two germline ends. The germline CDR1 and CDR2 sequences are MDHEN and SYDVKM.

The V and J genes are TRBV7-2 and TRBJ1-3, with 7 bases fitting TRBD1. Germline V gene lookup returns CDR1 SGHTA and CDR2 FQGNSA. J lost 2 bases, V lost 1 base, and 2 bases had no gene match. The CDR3 contains 15 residues. The CDR3 DNA reads as TGTGCCAGCAGCTTAGGAGGGGGCGCTGGAAACACCATATATTTT. Its protein is CASSLGGGAGNTIYF.

The CDR3 nucleotides read TGTGCCAGCAGCCCCCGAGTTAGCGGGAGGAACACCGGGGAGCTGTTTTTT. It yields the protein CASSPRVSGRNTGELFF. V gene TRBV7-9 combines with J gene TRBJ2-2, with 9 bases that match TRBD2. Trimming at V came to 5 bases and at J to 1 base, leaving 8 bases not matched to a gene. The CDR3 loop spans 17 amino acids. Germline loops: CDR1 SEHNR, CDR2 FQNEAQ (reference sequence).

V and J are TRBV6-2 or TRBV6-3 and TRBJ2-6, with D uncertain. V lost 4 bases, J lost 0 bases, and 7 bases lay in between. CDR1 and CDR2 from the germline V gene are MNHEY and SVGEGT. This CDR3 contains 15 residues. CDR3 sequence (DNA): TGTGCCAGCAGTTTACAGAGCTCTGGGGCCAACGTCCTGACTTTC. It is translated as CASSLQSSGANVLTF.

The V and J genes are TRBV5-1 and TRBJ2-1; D uncertain. The CDR3 covers 13 residues. V was shortened by 4 bases and J by 4 bases, with 9 bases between the two germline ends. The V gene's germline CDR1 is SGHRS and CDR2 YFSETQ. The CDR3: CASSLVPYNEQFF. The CDR3 nucleotides read TGCGCCAGCAGCCTAGTACCATACAATGAGCAGTTCTTC. Drawing the rest from reference TRBV5-1 and TRBJ2-1, the complete variable domain is KAGVTQTPRYLIKTRGQQVTLSCSPISGHRSVSWYQQTPGQGLQFLFEYFSETQRNKGNFPGRFSGRQFSNSRSEMNVSTLELGDSALYLCASSLVPYNEQFFGPGTRLTVL.

The chain joins TRBV7-9 to TRBJ2-2, with D perhaps TRBD2 (5 bases). This CDR3 comprises 17 residues. Germline-derived CDR1 and CDR2 are SEHNR and FQNEAQ (reference sequence). With 4 bases removed from V and 0 bases from J, the gap between germline ends came to 15 bases. CDR3 nucleotides: TGTGCCAGCAGCTCCGAATACGGGGTGACGAACACCGGGGAGCTGTTTTTT. This sequence encodes CASSSEYGVTNTGELFF.

J is TRBJ2-5 and V is TRBV4-2; 14 bases match TRBD2. The CDR3 runs 15 residues. CDR1 is LGHNA, CDR2 YNFKEQ, per germline. The V gene end was trimmed by 4 bases and the J gene end by 4 bases; junction bases not matched to a gene: 2. The CDR3: CASSLGLAGGETQYF. DNA for the CDR3: TGTGCCAGCAGCCTTGGACTAGCGGGAGGAGAGACCCAGTACTTC.

The chain couples TRBV5-6 to TRBJ2-7; TRBD2 aligns across 12 bases. The V gene end was trimmed by 3 bases and the J gene end by 3 bases; junction bases not matched to a gene: 7. Germline-derived CDR1 and CDR2 are SGHDT and YYEEEE. This CDR3 region has 16 residues. CDR3 residues: CASSWRTSGTLYEQYF. DNA of the CDR3: TGTGCCAGCAGCTGGCGGACTAGCGGGACCCTCTACGAGCAGTACTTC.